What follows are 23 T cell receptor beta chains derived from one specimen sequenced in a study of blood T cells in healthy people across ages. Then a second PCR, running about 7 to 11 cycles, was carried out with a sample-barcoded 5' primer and a J-beta primer mix. Using its own MiXCR run on the 5' RACE reads, TCRdb lists one record per CDR3 protein. In the table there are roughly 1.6 million distinct CDR3 sequences, 30% to 40% of which are singletons. Specimen: blood. These receptors were collected from a woman aged 25 to 39 in good health.

A few counts support this clonotype. The rearrangement joins TRBV20-1 to TRBJ2-3; 9 nucleotides agree with TRBD2. Germline assignment: CDR1 DFQATT and CDR2 SNEGSKA (reference sequence). CDR3 size: 14 residues. The V and J ends lost 3 bases and 14 bases, in that order; junction bases with no gene match: 15. The CDR3 spells CSASSVALAGVLYF. The DNA for the CDR3 is TGCAGTGCTAGCTCCGTGGCACTAGCGGGTGTTCTGTATTTT.

A few counts support this clonotype. The V and J genes are TRBV7-8 and TRBJ2-7; 9 bases are a match to TRBD1. This CDR3 has 13 amino acids. V shed 6 bases and J 4 bases; nucleotides not matched to a gene: 4. From germline, CDR1 is SGHVS and CDR2 FQNEAQ. The CDR3 region has the DNA TGTGCCAGCAGGGGACAGGGCATATACGAGCAGTACTTC. Its translation: CASRGQGIYEQYF. Full variable domain (missing parts from reference TRBV7-8 and TRBJ2-7): GAGVSQSPRYKVAKRGQDVALRCDPISGHVSLFWYQQALGQGPEFLTYFQNEAQLDKSGLPSDRFFAERPEGSVSTLKIQRTQQEDSAVYLCASRGQGIYEQYFGPGTRLTVT.

This clonotype occurred once. This sequence joins TRBV5-1 and TRBJ2-2; tentatively, D is TRBD2 (6 bases). V gave up 5 bases and J gave up 6 bases, with 17 bases separating them. The CDR3 totals 15 residues. CDR1 SGHRS and CDR2 YFSETQ come from the germline V gene. The CDR3 region is CASSWDSRGAGELFF. CDR3 in DNA: TGCGCCAGCAGTTGGGACTCCCGGGGCGCCGGGGAGCTGTTTTTT.

This clonotype was seen a few times. The rearrangement joins TRBV5-1 to TRBJ1-1, with a weak D call TRBD1 (5 bases). The CDR3 runs to 15 residues. CDR1 and CDR2 from the germline V gene are SGHRS and YFSETQ. Trimming pared 0 bases from V and 2 bases from J, leaving 11 bases between. The CDR3 region is CASSLDLTVNTEAFF. CDR3 DNA: TGCGCCAGCAGCTTGGACTTGACAGTTAACACTGAAGCTTTCTTT.

The chain couples TRBV21-1 to TRBJ1-2. TRBV21-1 is designated a pseudogene. The length of the CDR3 is 16 residues. CDR3 sequence reads: CASSERVRCSNYGYTF. CDR3 sequence (DNA): TGTGCCAGCAGCGAAAGAGTCCGTTGCTCTAACTATGGCTACACCTTC.

The chain uses TRBV6-1 and TRBJ2-7; D may correspond to TRBD1 or TRBD2 (5 bases each). Germline-derived CDR1 and CDR2 are MNHNS and SASEGT. CDR3 length: 13 residues. V dropped 5 bases and J dropped 9 bases, with 17 bases sitting between them. The CDR3, as DNA: TGTGCCAGCAGTCCCGGGACCCTGATGTGGCAGTACTTC. It translates to CASSPGTLMWQYF.

V and J are TRBV27 and TRBJ1-2; 7 bases align to TRBD1. The trim removed 8 bases at V and 4 bases at J, leaving 10 bases unmatched. The CDR3 runs 14 residues. Germline loops: CDR1 MNHEY, CDR2 SMNVEV (reference sequence). In DNA form, the CDR3 reads TGTGCCAGCGGCCGTACAGGGGTTGGCTATGGCTACACCTTC. Residues: CASGRTGVGYGYTF.

Points on this clonotype: A much more abundant neighbour one base away suggests this may be a read error. The chain combines TRBV20-1 with TRBJ1-2; D remains ambiguous. CDR1 is DFQATT, CDR2 SNEGSKA, per germline (reference sequence). The CDR3 length is 12 residues. Written as DNA, the CDR3 is TGCAGGGCTACCCCAGCTAACTATGGCTACACCTTC. This codes for CRATPANYGYTF.

This clonotype was observed at least ten times. V usage is TRBV7-3 and J usage is TRBJ2-1; D is unresolved. The CDR3 is made up of 16 amino acids. The germline V and J ends were trimmed by 1 base and 4 bases, with 14 bases remaining between them. Germline CDR1 reads SGHTA; CDR2 reads FQGTGA. This chain's CDR3 is CASSLNPLQRYNEQFF. The CDR3 DNA is TGTGCCAGCAGCTTAAACCCCCTACAGAGATACAATGAGCAGTTCTTC.

This clonotype was seen once. The gene calls are TRBV20-1 and TRBJ2-2; possible D gene TRBD2, 6 bases. V lost 5 bases to trimming and J lost 2 bases, with 12 bases between them. CDR1 is DFQATT and CDR2 is SNEGSKA in the germline V gene (reference sequence). The CDR3 is 14 residues long. The CDR3 protein is CSAATSSNTGELFF. The DNA of the CDR3 is TGCAGTGCTGCGACTAGTTCTAACACCGGGGAGCTGTTTTTT.

Details on this clonotype: A much larger clone differs by one base, so this may be a read error. The rearrangement uses TRBV20-1 and TRBJ2-7; D call uncertain. Looked up from germline, CDR1 is DFQATT and CDR2 is SNEGSKA (reference sequence). The CDR3 totals 13 residues. CDR3: CSAGDTLKHEQYF. The CDR3 region has the DNA TGCAGTGCTGGAGACACCCTCAAACACGAGCAGTACTTC.

The CDR3 here is CASSYSLGDGNQPQHF. DNA of the CDR3: TGTGCCAGCAGTTATTCCTTGGGGGACGGCAATCAGCCCCAGCATTTT. The V call is TRBV6-6, the J call TRBJ1-5, with TRBD1 as a possible D gene (5 bases). Germline CDR1 reads MNHNY; CDR2 reads SVGAGI (reference sequence). Trimming removed 3 bases at V and 2 bases at J, with 14 bases between. The CDR3 is made up of 16 amino acids.

The sample holds a few counts of this clonotype. The gene calls are TRBV20-1 and TRBJ2-5; 13 bases are shared with TRBD2. Germline V gene lookup returns CDR1 DFQATT and CDR2 SNEGSKA (reference sequence). The CDR3 runs 18 residues. The ends lost 0 bases at V and 0 bases at J; junction bases unmatched: 7. CDR3 DNA: TGCAGTGCTAGAGAAACGGGACTAGCGGGGAGGTACCAAGAGACCCAGTACTTC. Its protein is CSARETGLAGRYQETQYF.

This clonotype was counted at least ten times. The V gene is TRBV29-1, the J gene TRBJ2-3; 7 nucleotides agree with TRBD2. CDR1 is SQVTM, CDR2 ANQGSEA, per germline. The junction had 6 bases not matched to a gene; V was cut back by 2 bases and J by 4 bases. The CDR3 sequence is 14 residues long. CDR3 DNA sequence: TGCAGCGTTGAATCGCGGGGGACCTCAGATACGCAGTATTTT. This encodes CSVESRGTSDTQYF.

V and J are TRBV11-1 and TRBJ2-3; no definite D call. The CDR3 extends over 15 amino acids. V dropped 1 base and J dropped 1 base, with 9 bases sitting between them. Germline V gene data show CDR1 as SGHAT and CDR2 as FQDESV (reference sequence). The CDR3 nucleotides are TGTGCCAGCAGCTTAGTCGGCGTCCGCACAGATACGCAGTATTTT. This encodes CASSLVGVRTDTQYF. The whole variable domain, filled in from reference TRBV11-1 and TRBJ2-3, reads EAEVAQSPRYKITEKSQAVAFWCDPISGHATLYWYRQILGQGPELLVQFQDESVVDDSQLPKDRFSAERLKGVDSTLKIQPAELGDSAMYLCASSLVGVRTDTQYFGPGTRLTVL.

In its sample, this clonotype was seen a few times. The CDR3 DNA follows: TGTGCCATCAGTGGGTCTCGAAGCTCTGGGGCCAACGTCCTGACTTTC. It yields the protein CAISGSRSSGANVLTF. The rearrangement joins TRBV10-3 to TRBJ2-6; no reliable D call. V gave up 4 bases and J gave up 0 bases, with 10 bases separating them. Germline values: CDR1 ENHRY, CDR2 SYGVKD. CDR3 length equals 16 residues.

This clonotype was detected only a few times. The chain has TRBV20-1 and TRBJ2-1, with 8 nucleotides matching TRBD2. The DNA end is more similar to TRBJ2-7, so the J call may be wrong. Looked up from germline, CDR1 is DFQATT and CDR2 is SNEGSKA (reference sequence). The CDR3 is 16 amino acids. CDR3 sequence reads: CSARPEIAGRRYEQYF. CDR3 DNA sequence: TGCAGTGCTAGGCCGGAAATAGCGGGGCGCCGATACGAGCAGTACTTC.

V gene TRBV4-2 combines with J gene TRBJ2-5, with 7 bases that match TRBD2. Germline V gives CDR1 LGHNA, CDR2 YNFKEQ. J gave up 2 bases and V 0 bases, and 9 bases lay outside the gene matches. This CDR3 is built from 17 residues. CDR3 nucleotide sequence: TGTGCCAGCAGCCAAGATTGGCTCACAGCGGGACAAGAGACCCAGTACTTC. This codes for CASSQDWLTAGQETQYF.

A few counts support this clonotype. The gene calls are TRBV6-1 and TRBJ2-5, with D perhaps TRBD2 (5 bases). Germline V CDR1 and CDR2: MNHNS, SASEGT. The CDR3 totals 13 residues. V lost 6 bases, J lost 3 bases, and 11 bases lay in between. The CDR3 region has the DNA TGTGCCAGCAGGGGCGGGTCCAAAGAGACCCAGTACTTC. Protein: CASRGGSKETQYF.

The rearrangement joins TRBV6-5 to TRBJ1-2; no reliable D call. Germline CDR1 MNHEY, CDR2 SVGAGI. The CDR3 runs 17 residues. Trimming took 0 bases from V and 5 from J, leaving 19 bases between them. CDR3 sequence: CASSYSNRVGSCYGYTF. The CDR3 DNA reads TGTGCCAGCAGTTACTCGAACCGGGTCGGGAGCTGTTATGGCTACACCTTC.

CDR3 coding DNA: TGTGCCAGCAGCCTCGGGCCCTTCGGGACTGAAGCTTTCTTT. Encoded protein: CASSLGPFGTEAFF. The V gene is TRBV6-5, the J gene TRBJ1-1, with D hard to call. The CDR3 length is 14 residues. Germline-derived CDR1 and CDR2 are MNHEY and SVGAGI. Trimming took off 6 bases at V and 5 bases at J, with 16 bases between the two ends.

There are a few counts of this clonotype. Since a much larger clone is just one base distant, this may be a read error. The chain combines TRBV7-8 with TRBJ2-5, with D unclear. The V and J ends lost 1 base and 11 bases respectively, with 23 bases between them. Per the germline V gene, CDR1 is SGHVS and CDR2 is FQNEAQ. The CDR3 has 16 amino acids. The CDR3 sequence: CASSLVLTLAFGEQYF. The CDR3 DNA is TGTGCCAGCAGCTTAGTTCTAACACTCGCGTTTGGTGAGCAGTACTTC.

In the case of this clonotype: At one of its ends the junction is not consistent with the germline gene, which may arise from a read error. The chain combines TRBV24-1 with TRBJ2-1; TRBD1 matches at 8 bases. Germline CDR1 is KGHDR and CDR2 is SFDVKD. This CDR3 region has 16 residues. CDR3 amino acids: CATSDPPAGGRLEQVF. The CDR3 nucleotides read TGTGCCACCAGTGATCCCCCGGCAGGGGGCCGGTTGGAGCAGGTCTTC.